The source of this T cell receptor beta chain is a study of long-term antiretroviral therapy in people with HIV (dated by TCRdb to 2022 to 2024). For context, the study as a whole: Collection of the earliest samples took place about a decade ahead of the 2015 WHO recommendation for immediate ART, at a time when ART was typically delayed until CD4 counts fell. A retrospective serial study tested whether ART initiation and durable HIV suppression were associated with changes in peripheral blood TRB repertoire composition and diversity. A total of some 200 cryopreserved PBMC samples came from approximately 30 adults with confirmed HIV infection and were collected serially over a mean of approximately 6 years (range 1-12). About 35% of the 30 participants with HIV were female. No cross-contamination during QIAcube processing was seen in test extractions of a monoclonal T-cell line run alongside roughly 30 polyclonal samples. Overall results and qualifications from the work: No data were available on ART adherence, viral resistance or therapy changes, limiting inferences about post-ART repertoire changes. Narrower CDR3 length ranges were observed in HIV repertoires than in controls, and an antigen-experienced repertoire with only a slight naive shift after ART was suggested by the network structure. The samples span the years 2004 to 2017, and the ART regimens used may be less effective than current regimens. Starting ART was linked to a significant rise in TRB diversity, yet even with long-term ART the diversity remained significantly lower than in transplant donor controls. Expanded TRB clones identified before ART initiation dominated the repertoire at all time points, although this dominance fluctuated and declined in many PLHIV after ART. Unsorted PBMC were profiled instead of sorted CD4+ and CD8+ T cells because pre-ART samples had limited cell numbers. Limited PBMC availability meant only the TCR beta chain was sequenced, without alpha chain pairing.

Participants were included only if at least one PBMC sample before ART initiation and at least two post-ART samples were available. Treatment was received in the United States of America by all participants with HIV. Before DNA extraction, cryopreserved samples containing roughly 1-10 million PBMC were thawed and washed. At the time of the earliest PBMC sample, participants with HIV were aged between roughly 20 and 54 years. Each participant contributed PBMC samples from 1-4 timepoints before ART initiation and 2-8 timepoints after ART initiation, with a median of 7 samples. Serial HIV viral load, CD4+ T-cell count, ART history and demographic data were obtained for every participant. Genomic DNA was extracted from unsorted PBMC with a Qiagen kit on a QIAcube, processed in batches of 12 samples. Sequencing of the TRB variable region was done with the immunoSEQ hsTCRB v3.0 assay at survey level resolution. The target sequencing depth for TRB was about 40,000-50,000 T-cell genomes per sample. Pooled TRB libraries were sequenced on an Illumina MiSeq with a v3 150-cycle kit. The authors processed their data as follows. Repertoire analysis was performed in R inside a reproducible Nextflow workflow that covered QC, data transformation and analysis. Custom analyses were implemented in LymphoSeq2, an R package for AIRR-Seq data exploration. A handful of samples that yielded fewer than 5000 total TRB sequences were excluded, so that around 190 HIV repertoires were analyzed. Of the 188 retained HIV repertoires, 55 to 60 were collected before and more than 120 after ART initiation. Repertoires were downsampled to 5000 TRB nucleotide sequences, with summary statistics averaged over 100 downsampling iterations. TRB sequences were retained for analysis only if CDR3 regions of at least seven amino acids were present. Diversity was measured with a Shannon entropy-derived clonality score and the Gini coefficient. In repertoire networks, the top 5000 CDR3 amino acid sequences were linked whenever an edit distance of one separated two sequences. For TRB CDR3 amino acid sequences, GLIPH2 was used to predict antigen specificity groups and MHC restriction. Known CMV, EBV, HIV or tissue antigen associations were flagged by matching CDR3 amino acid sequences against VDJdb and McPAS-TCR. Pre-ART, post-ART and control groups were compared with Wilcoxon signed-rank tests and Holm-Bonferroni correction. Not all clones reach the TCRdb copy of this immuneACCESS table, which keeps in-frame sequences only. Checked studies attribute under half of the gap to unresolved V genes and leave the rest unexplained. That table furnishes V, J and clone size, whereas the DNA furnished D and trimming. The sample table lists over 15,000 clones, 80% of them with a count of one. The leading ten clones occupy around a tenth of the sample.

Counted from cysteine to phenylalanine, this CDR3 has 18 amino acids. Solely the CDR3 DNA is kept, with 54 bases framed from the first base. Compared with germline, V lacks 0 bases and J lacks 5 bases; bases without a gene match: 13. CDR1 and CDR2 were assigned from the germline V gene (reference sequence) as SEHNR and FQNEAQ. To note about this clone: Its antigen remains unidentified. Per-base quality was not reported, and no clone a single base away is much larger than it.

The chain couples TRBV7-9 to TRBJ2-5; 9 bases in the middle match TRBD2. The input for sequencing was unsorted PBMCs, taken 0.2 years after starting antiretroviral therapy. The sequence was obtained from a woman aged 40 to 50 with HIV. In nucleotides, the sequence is TGTGCCAGCAGCTTAGCTAGCGGGAGTGGTGGCTTTGTGGAGACCCAGTACTTC. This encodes CASSLASGSGGFVETQYF.